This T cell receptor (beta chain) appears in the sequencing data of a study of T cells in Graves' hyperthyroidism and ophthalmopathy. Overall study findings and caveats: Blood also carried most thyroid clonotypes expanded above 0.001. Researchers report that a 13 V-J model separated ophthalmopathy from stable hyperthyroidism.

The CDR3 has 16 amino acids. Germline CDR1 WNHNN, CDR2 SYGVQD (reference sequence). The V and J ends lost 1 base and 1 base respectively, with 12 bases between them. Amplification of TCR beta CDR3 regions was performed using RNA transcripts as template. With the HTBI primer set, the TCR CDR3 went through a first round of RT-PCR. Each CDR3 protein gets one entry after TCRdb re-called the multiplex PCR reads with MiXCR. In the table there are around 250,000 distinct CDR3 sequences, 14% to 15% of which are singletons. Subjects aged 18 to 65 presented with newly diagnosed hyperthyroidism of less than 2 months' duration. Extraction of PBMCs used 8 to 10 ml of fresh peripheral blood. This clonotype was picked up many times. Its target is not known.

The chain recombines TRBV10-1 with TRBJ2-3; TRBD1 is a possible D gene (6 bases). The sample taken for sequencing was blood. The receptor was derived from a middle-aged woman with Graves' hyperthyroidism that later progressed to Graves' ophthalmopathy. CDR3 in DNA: TGCGCCAGCAGTGAGTATCGGACAGCTCGCACAGATACGCAGTATTTT. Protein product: CASSEYRTARTDTQYF.